This record covers a single TCR beta chain. Its binding antigen is unknown. Per-base qualities were not stored, and no clone one base away is much larger. The sample belongs to a study of cytomegalovirus exposure and HLA in healthy donors (TCRdb year 2017). A note on the overall study: An earlier analysis of more than 550 of the donors reported 250 to 300 Gb of sequence data and 95 million to 130 million unique TCR beta sequences obtained from some 170 million T cells. Donor age, sex, ethnicity and CMV serostatus were compiled together with the repertoire data. Of the 398 genotyped donors, around 81% fell in the genetic ancestry cluster associated with self-reported Caucasian donors. The aim of the study was to test whether cataloging public T cell receptors could identify signatures of past pathogen exposure. All discovery cohort repertoires had been generated using a single sequencing platform. To decide whether each TCR beta V gene segment behaved as functional or pseudogenic, an earlier analysis of approximately 600 of the donors relied on high-throughput TCR beta sequencing. A separate validation cohort of approximately 120 different subjects was used in addition to the roughly 720-subject first cohort. To predict cytomegalovirus infection status, the study brought together high-throughput TCR immunosequencing, statistical association of individual TCRs with disease status, and machine learning. A later genetic analysis took genome-wide SNP genotypes for 398 of the 666 donors and used that subset as a discovery cohort. An early release covering 500 to 750 HLA-typed donors comprised roughly 300 gigabases of sequencing data and tens of millions of unique TCR sequences. Among 300 to 500 genotyped donors of the cohort, an average of approximately 240,000 unique TCR beta nucleotide sequences was sequenced per donor, of which about 19% were non-productive. Rather than drawing on any new phenotypic data, the later analysis identified candidate immune exposures from TCR beta sequences and the way those sequences occurred across donors. Class I and class II HLA loci were covered by the typing at four-digit resolution. Roughly 5 DR-DQ haplotypes were treated as single units for association and clustering because of strong linkage in the cohort. Typing coverage varied by locus: about 620-640 donors for A, B, C, DRB1 and DQB1; roughly 510 for DQA1; more than 600 for DPA1; 400 to 480 for DPB1. To study patterns of TCR occurrence, a later analysis re-analyzed previously published TCR beta repertoires from 666 donors and added high-resolution HLA genotyping. The T cell repertoires of 550 to 850 subjects were profiled by immunosequencing and related to cytomegalovirus serostatus. The full study reports these points: Because counts were too low, seventeen rarely observed V segments, including chromosome 9 orphons, were left out of the earlier analysis of 500 to 750 of the donors. In a later analysis, most CMV-associated TCR beta chains were found to appear HLA-restricted, with HLA associations seemingly driven largely by CMV exposure. Compared with the roughly 720-donor mean, donors in an Asian-associated ancestry cluster had fewer N-insertions in productive TCRs, according to a later genetic analysis. In a later analysis, HLA-associated TCR beta chains were found to be more clonally expanded and to have lower generation probabilities than equally common non-associated chains. Specific HLA alleles were associated with over 15,000 TCR beta sequences at a false discovery rate of 0.05 in a later analysis. Because HLA typing was unavailable for some donors at each locus, only the typed subset was used in association tests. Strong co-occurrence of HLA alleles, especially DR and DQ, made assigning TCR associations to individual alleles difficult. This cohort had only TCR beta chains sequenced, and the lack of alpha or paired-chain data limited which features could be detected. A later analysis reported that several top co-occurrence clusters appeared linked to parvovirus B19, influenza, CMV and Epstein-Barr virus. Broadly in line with IMGT annotations, most TCR beta V segments showed up in productive rearrangements about 90% or about 30% of the time in an earlier analysis of under 700 of the donors. In vitro tests confirmed that a few of the cytomegalovirus-associated TCR beta chains recognize cytomegalovirus antigens. The sequencing pipeline was judged likely to have produced a cluster of highly shared sequence variants as a technical artifact. The study listed 150 to 200 TCR beta chains as associated with cytomegalovirus. The only immune exposure information available for the cohort was CMV serostatus. The 87-base-pair reads could not distinguish some IMGT-functional V segments, including TRBV6-2 and TRBV6-3, so those segments were excluded. Most TCR sequences were observed very rarely across donors, whereas some public TCRs were present in many individuals. In a later analysis, TCR association rates were found to vary across HLA loci, with the most associated TCRs seen for DRB1 alleles and the fewest for HLA-C alleles. Roughly uniform sequencing depth across donors was assumed in presence/absence analyses, although this assumption may not hold. Correlated functional status among segregating V segments might reflect linkage disequilibrium, but an unknown experimental factor could not be ruled out. The classifier was reported to diagnose cytomegalovirus status with high specificity and sensitivity in both the original cohort and the validation cohort. A later genetic analysis associated a missense DCLRE1C variant with V-gene and J-gene trimming of TCR beta chains, and an independent cohort replicated the association. A further reported finding was that TCR beta sequences accurately predicted the HLA-A and HLA-B alleles for most subjects in the first cohort. According to the authors, the approach could potentially be generalized to other disease states and immunological phenotypes.

Library construction relied on the immunoSEQ multiplex PCR assay. For the multiplex PCR, a mixture combining 60 forward primers for TCR Vbeta segments and 13 reverse primers for TCR Jbeta segments was used. A multiplex PCR assay on genomic DNA amplified the CDR3 region of rearranged TCR beta genes. Amplified TCR beta libraries were sequenced as 87-base-pair reads on the Illumina HiSeq System. The source study handled its data this way. A later analysis tallied 75 million to 85 million unique TCR beta chains across the 666 repertoires, and approximately 12 million of those chains were shared by two or more donors. Raw reads were error-corrected and collapsed into unique sequences with a nearest-neighbor algorithm that merged closely related sequences to remove PCR and sequencing errors. V, D and J gene segments were assigned by aligning CDR3 sequences to IMGT reference sequences. For a sequence to be retained, at least a six-nucleotide match to both a V gene segment and a J gene segment was required. Rearrangements were called productive when the CDR3 lacked stop codons and stayed in frame with V and J; all others were non-productive. Following IMGT convention, CDR3 was defined as the stretch from the second conserved V-encoded cysteine up to the conserved J-encoded phenylalanine. The earlier analysis of 500 to 600 of the donors excluded sequences that lacked an unambiguous match to a single V gene segment. An earlier analysis of some 500 of the donors classified V segments as functional when productive rearrangements were above 56.7% and as segregating when the standard deviation between donors was above 5%. To diagnose cytomegalovirus status from the catalog of TCR beta chain sequences, a statistical classification framework was built. V and J gene assignment, in a later analysis, came from comparing TCR nucleotide sequences with IMGT/GENE-DB human TR gene sequences. The TCRdist pipeline was used in a later analysis to assign CDR3 sequences and most-parsimonious VDJ recombination scenarios. In a later analysis, each TCR beta chain was defined by its CDR3 amino acid sequence together with its V-gene family, and reads lacking a unique V-gene family were excluded. As a way to deal with suspected cross-contamination and a sequencing artifact, a later analysis dropped under 600 nucleotide sequences that were highly shared and had low generation probability. A later analysis calculated a clonal expansion index for each public chain from normalized within-repertoire ranks of inferred template counts. Generation probabilities in a later analysis came from a VDJ recombination model fitted to out-of-frame rearrangements, and those results were checked against IGoR. A later analysis scored TCR-TCR, TCR-HLA and TCR-CMV co-occurrence with hypergeometric tests, applying a repertoire-size bias correction to TCR pairs. A later analysis estimated false discovery rates by permuting HLA or CMV assignments 20 times. A later analysis grouped co-occurring TCRs with DBSCAN, adding TCRdist sequence similarity when clustering within HLA-allele-positive subsets. For co-occurrence clustering, repertoires with fewer than 30,000 or more than 120,000 public chains were excluded, along with five repertoires with anomalous nucleotide sharing. Sourced from immuneACCESS, this table was stored by TCRdb with only in-frame sequences that have V and J called. A share of the clones is absent; for the studies checked, an unresolved V gene accounts for under half, and the remainder has no known explanation. The V and J calls and clone size are taken from that table; D and trimming were inferred from the DNA. In this sample the table shows roughly 100,000 clones, approximately 80% of which occur a single time. Less than 6% of the sample is in the top ten clones.

The cohort comprised around 700 healthy bone marrow donors. At the time of sampling, all cohort members were nominally healthy, though unrecorded immune exposures were likely present. The donor was CMV seropositive and was included in the group of 290 or so seropositive cohort members. A peripheral blood sample was collected from each donor, and TCR beta sequencing was performed on peripheral blood mononuclear cells. Genomic DNA was extracted from the blood cell samples with the Qiagen DNeasy Blood Extraction Kit. Trimmed from V: 5 bases; trimmed from J: 7 bases; junction bases lacking a gene match: 0. CDR1 and CDR2 were assigned from the germline V gene (reference sequence) as SEHNR and FQNEAQ. Including cysteine and phenylalanine, the CDR3 has 12 amino acids. This entry keeps only the CDR3 DNA: 36 bases, framed from base 1.

The receptor was isolated from a young man in good health and CMV-seropositive. The chain joins TRBV7-9 to TRBJ1-4; 8 central bases correspond to TRBD1. Source material: PBMCs. The CDR3 in this case is CASSDRGEKLFF. The nucleotides read TGTGCCAGCAGCGACAGGGGTGAAAAACTGTTTTTT.